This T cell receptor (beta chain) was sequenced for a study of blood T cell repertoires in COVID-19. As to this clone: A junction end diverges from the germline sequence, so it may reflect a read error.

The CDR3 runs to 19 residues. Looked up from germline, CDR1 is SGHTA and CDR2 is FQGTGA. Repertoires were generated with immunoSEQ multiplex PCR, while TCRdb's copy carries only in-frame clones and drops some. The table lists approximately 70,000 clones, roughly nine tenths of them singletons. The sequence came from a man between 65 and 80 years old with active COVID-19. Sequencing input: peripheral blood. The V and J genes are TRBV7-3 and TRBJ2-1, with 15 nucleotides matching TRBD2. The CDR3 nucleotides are TGTGCCAGCAGCCCATCCGGGACTAGCGGGAGGCCCTCCAACAATGAGCAGTTCTTC. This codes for CASSPSGTSGRPSNNEQFF.